A selection of T cell receptor beta chains follows, all from one sample in a study of T cell repertoires in cytomegalovirus infection. TCRdb passed the reads through MiXCR, listing each CDR3 protein once. The top ten hold about an eighth of the sample, which has some 440,000 distinct CDR3 sequences, roughly 30% seen once. Material: PBMCs. Source of these receptors: a human donor in good health (CMV status not recorded). Some clones in this sample may be carry-over from other donors' samples. Both conserved end residues are part of each CDR3. A D gene is named only where the DNA matches it firmly. A row's size may be missing; if present it is once, few, many or a size class.

TRBV6-1	TRBD1	many	TRBJ1-5	TGTGCCAGCAGTGAAAAGGGACAGCTAAATCAGCCCCAGCATTTT	CASSEKGQLNQPQHF
TRBV11-1	-	-	TRBJ2-1	TGTGCCAGCAGTCCCCGGGGGAATGAGCGGTTCTTC	CASSPRGNERFF
TRBV6-5	-	-	TRBJ2-3	TGTGCCAGCAGTTACTCGGATAGCGCGAGGGCAGATACGCAGTATTTT	CASSYSDSARADTQYF
TRBV27	TRBD1	few	TRBJ1-1	TGTGCCAGCAGTCCCTGGACAGGCCTTCGGGCTTTCTTT	CASSPWTGLRAFF
TRBV28	TRBD2	-	TRBJ2-7	TGTGCCAGCAGTCCCCCGGGGGGGCGGTACGAGCAGTACTTC	CASSPPGGRYEQYF
TRBV6-1	TRBD2	-	TRBJ2-4	TGTGCCAGCAGTGTCGATTCTAGCGGGGGGGCCGTCAAAAACATTCAGTACTTC	CASSVDSSGGAVKNIQYF
TRBV7-8	-	many	TRBJ1-5	TGTGCCAGCAGCTACAGGGCCGTACAGTTCTTTTATAGCAATCAGCCCCAGCATTTT	CASSYRAVQFFYSNQPQHF
TRBV7-2	-	many	TRBJ1-2	TGTGCCAGCAACCCCGGGGGAAGGGCTAACTATGGCTACACCTTC	CASNPGGRANYGYTF
TRBV6-2/TRBV6-3	-	many	TRBJ2-2	TGTGCCAGCAGCCGGGGACAAGATAACACCGGGGAGCTGTTTTTT	CASSRGQDNTGELFF
TRBV7-8	-	many	TRBJ2-2	TGTGCCAGCAGCCCCCTCCGCGTAGCCGGGGAGCTGTTTTTT	CASSPLRVAGELFF
TRBV5-1	-	-	TRBJ1-4	TGCGCCAGCAGATCGGGAGGAGGGTTGGTGCCTAATGAAAAACTGTTTTTT	CASRSGGGLVPNEKLFF
TRBV7-6	TRBD2	many	TRBJ2-3	TGTGCCAGCAGCTTCTCAGCGGGGTTAGAGGATACGCAGTATTTT	CASSFSAGLEDTQYF
TRBV7-4	-	-	TRBJ1-4	TGTGCCAGCAGCCAAACGGCAACAGACCCAACTAATGACAAACTGTTTTTT	CASSQTATDPTNDKLFF
TRBV2	-	-	TRBJ1-1	TGTGCCAGCAAGGGGGAGGGGCTACAGAACACTGAAGCTTTCTTT	CASKGEGLQNTEAFF